One and the same sample provided the 9 T cell receptor beta chains below, sequenced in a study of blood T cells in healthy people across ages. Together with a sample-barcoded 5' primer, a J-beta primer mix was included in a second PCR lasting about 7 to 11 cycles. Each CDR3 protein gets one entry after TCRdb re-called the 5' RACE reads with MiXCR. The data contain over 500,000 distinct CDR3 sequences, about 27% of them singletons. These data also featured in a second study, about T cells of mothers and their children.

Sample: blood. The origin of the receptors is a boy younger than 10 in good health.

The V gene is TRBV6-1, the J gene TRBJ1-2, with D possibly TRBD1 on 5 matching bases. The V gene lost 0 bases and the J gene lost 14 bases, with 10 bases spanning the gap. Germline CDR1 and CDR2: MNHNS and SASEGT. CDR3 length equals 11 residues. DNA for the CDR3: TGTGCCAGCAGTGAAGCAGCAGGGTGGACCTTC. It encodes CASSEAAGWTF.

This clonotype showed up just a few times. The chain carries TRBV6-6 and TRBJ1-1; no clear D gene. Germline CDR1 is MNHNY and CDR2 is SVGAGI (reference sequence). This CDR3 region has 12 residues. Between the trimmed V and J ends, which lost 10 bases and 10 bases, there was a span of 19 bases. This chain's CDR3 is CATGRQAEAAFF. The CDR3 nucleotides read TGTGCCACCGGTCGGCAGGCCGAGGCAGCTTTCTTT.

The rearrangement uses TRBV11-1 and TRBJ2-7; D is undetermined. The CDR3 is 14 residues long. The V end was cut by 0 bases, the J end by 6 bases, with 12 bases between. CDR1 SGHAT and CDR2 FQDESV come from the germline V gene (reference sequence). CDR3 sequence reads: CASSLAGGPCEQYF. The CDR3 bases are TGTGCCAGCAGCTTAGCGGGCGGTCCGTGCGAGCAGTACTTC.

This clonotype has only a few counts. This chain connects TRBV6-2 or TRBV6-3 to TRBJ2-7; no firm D call. Between the trimmed V and J ends, which lost 0 bases and 0 bases, there was a span of 6 bases. The germline V gene encodes CDR1 MNHEY and CDR2 SVGEGT. The CDR3 runs to 14 residues. CDR3 sequence reads: CASSYSINSYEQYF. In nucleotides, the CDR3 is TGTGCCAGCAGTTACTCGATTAACTCCTACGAGCAGTACTTC.

This rearrangement joins TRBV29-1 to TRBJ2-1, with D perhaps TRBD1 (6 bases). CDR3 length: 16 amino acids. Germline CDR1 is SQVTM and CDR2 is ANQGSEA. V was trimmed by 5 bases and J by 7 bases, leaving 24 bases between them. The CDR3 DNA sequence: TGCAGCGTTAGGGAGACAGGACCCCCCCTTTTAAATGAGCAGTTCTTC. As protein: CSVRETGPPLLNEQFF.

Here the CDR3 DNA reads TGTGCCAGCAGCTTAGGGACAGGATATACGGGAGGGCCGAATGAGCAGTTCTTC. Encoded protein: CASSLGTGYTGGPNEQFF. The chain is built from TRBV13 and TRBJ2-5, with TRBD2 matching 8 bases. The end of the DNA aligns better with TRBJ2-1, so the J call may be wrong. This CDR3 is 18 amino acids long. Germline V gene sequence: CDR1 PRHDT, CDR2 FYEKMQ (reference sequence).

In its sample, this clonotype was seen a few times. The rearrangement joins TRBV4-2 to TRBJ2-1, with no clear D. The CDR3 length is 15 residues. The V gene's germline CDR1 is LGHNA and CDR2 YNFKEQ. With 1 base removed from V and 2 bases from J, the gap between germline ends came to 9 bases. DNA of the CDR3: TGTGCCAGCAGCCAAGCGGTCGGTGCCTACAATGAGCAGTTCTTC. Translated: CASSQAVGAYNEQFF.

This clonotype has at least ten counts. The chain couples TRBV6-5 to TRBJ2-7, with D possibly called TRBD1 or TRBD2 (5 bases each). This CDR3 contains 11 residues. The germline CDR1 and CDR2 sequences are MNHEY and SVGAGI. Trimming left V 2 bases short and J 6 bases short, with 5 bases between. The chain's CDR3 is CASSYGGEQYF. The CDR3 bases are TGTGCCAGCAGTTACGGGGGCGAGCAGTACTTC.

This rearrangement joins TRBV19 to TRBJ2-5; D remains ambiguous. The J call could be wrong; TRBJ2-1 is a better fit for the DNA end. The length of the CDR3 is 11 residues. The germline V gene has CDR1 LNHDA and CDR2 SQIVND (reference sequence). The CDR3 loop is CASTWGNEQFF. The CDR3 region has the DNA TGTGCCAGCACCTGGGGCAATGAGCAGTTCTTC.